This T cell receptor beta chain was obtained from a study of cytomegalovirus exposure and HLA in healthy donors. Broader study findings: V segments that were indistinguishable, TRBV6-2 and TRBV6-3 among them, were omitted from analysis.

This clone was counted only a few times. Its antigen is not known. Primers: 60 Vbeta forward and 13 Jbeta reverse. In the authors' methods: It was a later analysis that counted approximately 81 million unique TCR beta chains, of which around 11 million were shared. Generated by immunoSEQ multiplex PCR, the TCRdb table keeps only in-frame clones and is missing some. D and trimming come from the DNA, and the V and J calls and clone size come from that table. The sample lists roughly 83,000 clones, about four fifths seen once, with roughly 4.2% in the top ten. These donors, healthy bone marrow donors, were studied. This CDR3 is 16 amino acids long. From germline, CDR1 is MNHNS and CDR2 SASEGT. V lost 3 bases to trimming and J lost 0 bases, with 15 bases between them.

Sequenced material: PBMCs. This sequence was found in a man in his 60s in good health and CMV-seronegative. This chain uses TRBV6-1 with TRBJ2-7; D is perhaps TRBD1 (6 bases). For the CDR3, the DNA is TGTGCCAGCAGTGAGGTACAGGGAGAACACTCCTACGAGCAGTACTTC. This codes for CASSEVQGEHSYEQYF.